The 22 T cell receptor beta chains given below trace back to one sample, sequenced in a study of immune evolution from preneoplasia to lung adenocarcinoma (TCRdb year 2021). Receptor libraries were prepared by the immunoSEQ multiplex PCR assay. Entries here come from immuneACCESS through TCRdb and include only in-frame sequences with V and J called. Some clones fail to appear in such tables; in the studies checked, an unresolved V gene covers under half of the shortfall, and the cause of the remainder is unknown. Here the sample has about 4,000 clones; around three quarters occur a single time. Around 14% of the sample rests with the top ten. Material: FFPE adjacent normal lung tissue. The source of these receptors is a person aged 55-80 years with lung adenocarcinoma.

The V and J genes are TRBV5-6 and TRBJ2-6; 11 nucleotides agree with TRBD2. The V gene end was trimmed by 6 bases and the J gene end by 4 bases; junction bases not matched to a gene: 9. Germline CDR1 reads SGHDT; CDR2 reads YYEEEE. The CDR3 spans 17 residues. The CDR3 nucleotides read TGTGCCAGCACCATACTAGCGGGAGTGCAAGGGGCCAACGTCCTGACTTTC. Its translation is CASTILAGVQGANVLTF.

The rearrangement links TRBV6-6 to TRBJ2-2; no clear D gene. The CDR3 runs 13 residues. Trimming cost V 7 bases and J 2 bases, with 8 bases left between them. Germline CDR1 is MNHNY and CDR2 is SVGAGI (reference sequence). The CDR3 loop reads CASNGANTGELFF. As DNA, the CDR3 is TGTGCCAGCAACGGAGCCAACACCGGGGAGCTGTTTTTT.

The J gene is TRBJ2-2, the V gene TRBV27, with D perhaps assigned TRBD1 or TRBD2 (5 bases each). CDR1 is MNHEY, CDR2 SMNVEV, per germline (reference sequence). V lost 4 bases, J lost 5 bases, and 5 bases lay in between. The CDR3 length is 12 residues. This chain's CDR3 is CASSWGTGELFF. For the CDR3, the DNA is TGTGCCAGCAGTTGGGGGACCGGGGAGCTGTTTTTT.

The chain couples TRBV27 to TRBJ2-4; D gene unclear. CDR1 and CDR2 (germline): MNHEY, SMNVEV (reference sequence). CDR3 length: 16 residues. V lost 6 bases and J 0 bases, leaving 15 bases between the germline ends. CDR3 DNA sequence: TGTGCCAGCAGACCTACAGCGCAGATAGCCAAAAACATTCAGTACTTC. Its translation is CASRPTAQIAKNIQYF.

The chain combines TRBV27 with TRBJ2-7; D gene unclear. The CDR3 is made up of 15 amino acids. Looked up from germline, CDR1 is MNHEY and CDR2 is SMNVEV (reference sequence). The ends were cut back, 2 bases at V and 0 bases at J, with 11 bases in the middle. Here the CDR3 DNA reads TGTGCCAGCAGTTTAAAGTTCGGAGCCTCCTACGAGCAGTACTTC. This codes for CASSLKFGASYEQYF.

The chain joins TRBV5-1 to TRBJ1-5, with D perhaps TRBD1 (6 bases). V lost 4 bases and J 5 bases, leaving 10 bases between the germline ends. CDR1 SGHRS and CDR2 YFSETQ come from the germline V gene. This CDR3 has 13 amino acids. In nucleotides, the CDR3 is TGCGCCAGCAGCGAGGACAGTTATCAGCCCCAGCATTTT. Its protein product is CASSEDSYQPQHF. Based on the CDR3 plus reference TRBV5-1 and TRBJ1-5, the full variable domain is KAGVTQTPRYLIKTRGQQVTLSCSPISGHRSVSWYQQTPGQGLQFLFEYFSETQRNKGNFPGRFSGRQFSNSRSEMNVSTLELGDSALYLCASSEDSYQPQHFGDGTRLSIL.

The chain carries TRBV7-9 and TRBJ1-3; D uncertain. The ends were cut back, 3 bases at V and 0 bases at J, with 12 bases in the middle. CDR1 SEHNR and CDR2 FQNEAQ come from the germline V gene (reference sequence). The CDR3 loop spans 16 amino acids. The CDR3 is CASSFGSTNSGNTIYF. CDR3 bases: TGTGCCAGCAGCTTTGGGTCGACAAACTCTGGAAACACCATATATTTT.

This chain uses TRBV5-1 with TRBJ2-6; D uncertain. The V gene lost 4 bases and the J gene lost 11 bases, with 13 bases spanning the gap. CDR1 and CDR2 (germline): SGHRS, YFSETQ. This CDR3 has 13 amino acids. In DNA, the CDR3 is TGCGCCAGCAGCCCGGCCCGGGTCGACGTCCTGACTTTC. This encodes CASSPARVDVLTF.

This chain joins TRBV7-8 and TRBJ1-1, with 7 nucleotides matching TRBD1. CDR3 length: 14 amino acids. V trimming: 7 bases; J trimming: 5 bases; junction bases outside the gene matches: 10. Germline V lookup: CDR1 SGHVS, CDR2 FQNEAQ. The CDR3 loop is CASNQGGVLTEAFF. The CDR3 DNA follows: TGTGCCAGCAACCAGGGGGGGGTATTAACTGAAGCTTTCTTT.

The V gene is TRBV7-8, the J gene TRBJ1-1; 8 bases are shared with TRBD1. CDR1 is SGHVS and CDR2 is FQNEAQ in the germline V gene. V was pared by 8 bases and J by 0 bases, with 11 bases of the junction left unmatched. This CDR3 has 16 amino acids. In nucleotides, the CDR3 is TGTGCCAGCTCGGACAGGGCTCGGTCCGTGAACACTGAAGCTTTCTTT. Amino acid sequence: CASSDRARSVNTEAFF. The whole variable domain, remainder taken from reference TRBV7-8 and TRBJ1-1, is GAGVSQSPRYKVAKRGQDVALRCDPISGHVSLFWYQQALGQGPEFLTYFQNEAQLDKSGLPSDRFFAERPEGSVSTLKIQRTQQEDSAVYLCASSDRARSVNTEAFFGQGTRLTVV.

The chain has TRBV5-4 and TRBJ1-1; maybe TRBD1 (5 bases). Trimming cost V 5 bases and J 13 bases, with 27 bases left between them. Looked up from germline, CDR1 is SGHNT and CDR2 is YYREEE (reference sequence). The CDR3 consists of 15 residues. The CDR3 DNA reads as TGTGCCAGCAGTCCCCGGGACGTGGGGTCCTTTAGGGGTTTCTTT. Translation gives CASSPRDVGSFRGFF.

The J gene is TRBJ2-2, the V gene TRBV7-2; a possible D gene is TRBD2 (5 bases). The ends were cut back, 5 bases at V and 6 bases at J, with 16 bases in the middle. Germline CDR1 is SGHTA and CDR2 is FQGNSA. The CDR3 runs to 15 residues. The DNA of the CDR3 is TGTGCCAGCAGCGTACGGACTGATGCCCCCGGGGAGCTGTTTTTT. Protein sequence: CASSVRTDAPGELFF.

The V gene is TRBV18, the J gene TRBJ2-3; 7 bases line up with TRBD2. CDR1 KGHSH and CDR2 LQKENI come from the germline V gene. The J segment lost 2 bases and the V segment lost 6 bases, leaving 11 bases of the junction unmatched. The CDR3 runs 16 residues. The CDR3 nucleotides are TGTGCCAGCTCTACCTTAACTAGCGAGACCACAGATACGCAGTATTTT. Its protein product is CASSTLTSETTDTQYF.

This clone is a singleton in its sample. The chain uses TRBV29-1 and TRBJ2-1, with D perhaps TRBD1 (5 bases). The germline V gene encodes CDR1 SQVTM and CDR2 ANQGSEA. The CDR3 has 16 amino acids. The V end lost 0 bases, the J end lost 0 bases, and 12 bases lay between the germline ends. The CDR3 bases are TGCAGCGTTGAAGATCCAGGGCAGAGCTCCTACAATGAGCAGTTCTTC. This sequence encodes CSVEDPGQSSYNEQFF.

V is TRBV6-5 and J is TRBJ2-3, with TRBD2 matching over 9 bases. Germline loops: CDR1 MNHEY, CDR2 SVGAGI. V was clipped by 2 bases and J by 5 bases; unmatched bases: 8. The CDR3 is 16 amino acids. The CDR3 DNA follows: TGTGCCAGCAGTTACGTTGGGCTAGCGGGACGAGATACGCAGTATTTT. Translating it yields CASSYVGLAGRDTQYF.

This clone was seen a handful of times. The J gene is TRBJ2-5, the V gene TRBV29-1; no clear D gene. Germline CDR1 and CDR2: SQVTM and ANQGSEA. CDR3 length: 13 amino acids. The germline V and J ends were trimmed by 4 bases and 0 bases, with 9 bases remaining between them. The CDR3: CSVGSVYQETQYF. The CDR3 bases are TGCAGCGTTGGTTCTGTGTACCAAGAGACCCAGTACTTC.

This chain links TRBV7-9 with TRBJ2-2; TRBD2 agrees at 8 bases. The junction had 7 bases not matched to a gene; V was cut back by 5 bases and J by 2 bases. Germline V gene data show CDR1 as SEHNR and CDR2 as FQNEAQ (reference sequence). The CDR3 is 16 amino acids. The CDR3 sequence is CASSHRGGTNTGELFF. The CDR3 DNA reads as TGTGCCAGCAGCCATCGGGGGGGGACAAACACCGGGGAGCTGTTTTTT.

This clone was recorded only once. The chain is built from TRBV28 and TRBJ2-3; 9 nucleotides agree with TRBD2. Germline trimming cut 3 bases from V and 1 base from J; bases unmatched to any gene: 8. CDR1 MDHEN and CDR2 SYDVKM come from the germline V gene. The CDR3 runs to 17 residues. The CDR3: CASSFLKEREGTDTQYF. The CDR3 DNA reads as TGTGCCAGCAGTTTCCTAAAGGAGCGGGAGGGCACAGATACGCAGTATTTT.

This clone was found a few times. This chain joins TRBV9 and TRBJ1-1; a possible D gene is TRBD1 (5 bases). The germline gives CDR1 SGDLS, CDR2 YYNGEE. This CDR3 is built from 15 residues. Trimming pared 3 bases from V and 5 bases from J, leaving 17 bases between. The CDR3 protein is CASSASTGQGTEAFF. The CDR3 bases are TGTGCCAGCAGCGCCTCCACAGGCCAAGGGACTGAAGCTTTCTTT.

Turning to this clone: No conserved phenylalanine or tryptophan ends this CDR3, so it is likely a read error. The DNA is omitted, as the CDR3 cannot be located on it reliably, and the CDR3 follows TCRdb's listing. V usage is TRBV5-4 and J usage is TRBJ2-7; no DNA check was done on the table's D call, TRBD2. The CDR3 adds up to 20 amino acids, both ends counted. Germline CDR1 and CDR2: SGHNT and YYREEE (reference sequence). CDR3 sequence: CASSLGSTGTSGSRSAATSL.

The rearrangement uses TRBV6-1 and TRBJ1-3, with D tentatively TRBD1 (5 bases). This CDR3 has 15 residues. V was cut by 2 bases and J by 0 bases, with 8 bases left in between. Germline CDR1 is MNHNS and CDR2 is SASEGT. The CDR3 is CASSEQGRSGNTIYF. The CDR3 bases are TGTGCCAGCAGTGAACAGGGTCGCTCTGGAAACACCATATATTTT.

The CDR3 coding sequence is TGTGCCAGCAGTTTAGTGCAGGGGGCCTACGAGCAGTACTTC. Its protein is CASSLVQGAYEQYF. The chain is built from TRBV27 and TRBJ2-7; 7 nucleotides line up with TRBD1. V shed 2 bases, J shed 2 bases, and the junction held 3 bases outside the gene matches. Per germline, CDR1 MNHEY and CDR2 SMNVEV (reference sequence). This CDR3 region has 14 residues.